The text below deals with one T cell receptor beta chain. The antigen remains undetermined. The source of the sample is a study of blood T cells in healthy people across ages. Study-level results: A strong correlation was seen between TCR beta diversity and naive T cell percentage. A roughly linear age-dependent decrease characterized TCR beta diversity per million T cells.

The authors ran a second PCR of 7 to 11 cycles using a sample-barcoded 5' primer and a J-beta primer mix. Per-sample output comprised a minimum of 2.5 million paired-end reads containing CDR3. Via MiXCR, TCRdb re-called the 5' RACE reads, giving one row per CDR3 protein. The sample has 890,000 or so distinct CDR3 sequences; roughly 60% are singletons. Per germline, CDR1 SGHTA and CDR2 FQGTGA. The CDR3 has 13 residues. The total RNA that was extracted per sample amounted to at least 5 micrograms. The chain is built from TRBV7-3 and TRBJ2-5; 7 bases map to TRBD1. TRBJ2-7 matches the DNA end more closely, so the J call is doubtful. This TCR was sampled from a man aged 25 to 40 in good health. The source material was blood. The CDR3 DNA reads as TGTGCCAGCAGCTTAACAACAGGGGCCGAGCAGTACTTC. It encodes CASSLTTGAEQYF.